Below are 26 T cell receptor beta chains sequenced from a single sample in a study of T-cell memory formation after mild COVID-19. Using its own MiXCR run on the 5' RACE reads, TCRdb lists one record per CDR3 protein. The table lists roughly 200,000 distinct CDR3 sequences, 9.5% of them singletons, with 3% to 4.5% in the top ten. Sequencing was performed on PBMCs or a T cell subset sorted from them (not recorded which). The receptors were gathered from a young man who had mild COVID-19 (a few samples of this study predate the infection). Cell type and time point are not known.

This clonotype has at least ten counts. The chain couples TRBV20-1 to TRBJ2-4, with D tentatively TRBD1 or TRBD2 (6 bases each). This CDR3 region has 15 residues. The germline CDR1 and CDR2 sequences are DFQATT and SNEGSKA (reference sequence). The ends were cut back, 3 bases at V and 2 bases at J, with 14 bases in the middle. The CDR3 is CSASKGGFSKNIQYF. CDR3 coding DNA: TGCAGTGCTAGCAAGGGGGGATTCTCCAAAAACATTCAGTACTTC.

This clonotype was counted only a few times. This chain joins TRBV29-1 and TRBJ1-5; 7 positions agree with TRBD1. CDR1 and CDR2 from the germline V gene are SQVTM and ANQGSEA. The CDR3 length is 15 residues. V was pared by 7 bases and J by 0 bases, with 9 bases of the junction left unmatched. The DNA of the CDR3 is TGCAGCGGGGTCAGGGACAGTGATAGCAATCAGCCCCAGCATTTT. Protein: CSGVRDSDSNQPQHF.

This rearrangement joins TRBV5-1 to TRBJ1-1; no reliable D call. Germline values: CDR1 SGHRS, CDR2 YFSETQ. The CDR3 is made up of 14 amino acids. Trimming pared 5 bases from V and 0 bases from J, leaving 11 bases between. CDR3 residues: CASSPGLVNTEAFF. In DNA, the CDR3 is TGCGCCAGCAGTCCCGGTTTGGTGAACACTGAAGCTTTCTTT.

The J gene is TRBJ1-3, the V gene TRBV20-1, with 9 bases that match TRBD1. The CDR3 is 15 residues long. The J segment lost 3 bases and the V segment lost 1 base, leaving 4 bases of the junction unmatched. The germline V gene encodes CDR1 DFQATT and CDR2 SNEGSKA (reference sequence). DNA of the CDR3: TGCAGTGCTAGAGGGACAGGGGTGGTTGGAAACACCATATATTTT. It encodes CSARGTGVVGNTIYF.

Many counts were recorded for this clonotype. The chain carries TRBV5-4 and TRBJ2-7, with 9 positions matching TRBD1. The CDR3 runs to 15 residues. J lost 4 bases, V lost 4 bases, and 9 bases had no gene match. Germline CDR1 reads SGHNT; CDR2 reads YYREEE (reference sequence). The CDR3 sequence: CASSLPGTGTYEQYF. The CDR3 nucleotides read TGTGCCAGCAGCCTACCTGGGACAGGGACATACGAGCAGTACTTC.

This clonotype was observed at least ten times. The genes are TRBV12-3 or TRBV12-4 and TRBJ2-5, with D tentatively TRBD2 (6 bases). This CDR3 is built from 13 residues. Trimming stripped 6 bases from V and 7 bases from J, with 15 bases between. CDR3 loop: CASSRDFTGTQYF. In DNA form, the CDR3 reads TGTGCCAGCAGCCGGGACTTTACTGGGACCCAGTACTTC.

The V gene is TRBV2, the J gene TRBJ1-5, with D perhaps matching TRBD1 (5 bases). The germline gives CDR1 SNHLY, CDR2 FYNNEI. Deletions cut 2 bases from V and 2 bases from J, with 7 bases between. The CDR3 is made up of 14 amino acids. CDR3 amino acids: CASSERGGNQPQHF. In DNA form, the CDR3 reads TGTGCCAGCAGTGAAAGGGGTGGCAATCAGCCCCAGCATTTT.

In its sample, this clonotype was seen many times. The chain has TRBV7-3 and TRBJ2-1, with TRBD2 matching 7 bases. CDR3 size: 14 residues. Germline trimming cut 1 base from V and 7 bases from J; bases unmatched to any gene: 4. CDR1 SGHTA and CDR2 FQGTGA come from the germline V gene. The CDR3 region is CASSLIQGGNEQFF. CDR3 nucleotides: TGTGCCAGCAGCTTAATTCAGGGAGGGAATGAGCAGTTCTTC.

This chain links TRBV7-2 with TRBJ2-1; D is perhaps TRBD2 (6 bases). Trimming shortened V by 7 bases and J by 0 bases, and 16 bases separated the two germline ends. Germline loops: CDR1 SGHTA, CDR2 FQGNSA. This CDR3 contains 16 residues. The chain's CDR3 is CASTPRSLASYNEQFF. The CDR3 nucleotides are TGTGCCAGCACCCCCAGGTCACTAGCCTCCTACAATGAGCAGTTCTTC.

This clonotype was recorded many times. The J gene is TRBJ2-4, the V gene TRBV5-5; D possibly corresponds to TRBD1 (6 bases). CDR3 length: 16 residues. The germline V and J ends were trimmed by 5 bases and 3 bases, with 18 bases remaining between them. From germline, CDR1 is SGHKS and CDR2 YYEKEE (reference sequence). The CDR3 here is CASSIEGDRGKNIQYF. DNA of the CDR3: TGTGCCAGCAGTATCGAGGGGGATAGAGGCAAAAACATTCAGTACTTC.

The chain has TRBV3-1 and TRBJ2-5; D possibly corresponds to TRBD1 (6 bases). Germline V CDR1 and CDR2: LGHDT, YNNKEL (reference sequence). The length of the CDR3 is 14 residues. V was cut by 4 bases and J by 1 base, with 10 bases left in between. This CDR3 reads CASSPTTGQETQYF. For the CDR3, the DNA is TGTGCCAGCAGCCCAACGACAGGCCAAGAGACCCAGTACTTC.

This clonotype showed up just once. The J gene is TRBJ2-5, the V gene TRBV5-5; D perhaps matches TRBD1 (6 bases). The CDR3 has 14 amino acids. Germline V gene lookup returns CDR1 SGHKS and CDR2 YYEKEE (reference sequence). V dropped 4 bases and J dropped 3 bases, with 13 bases sitting between them. The CDR3, as DNA: TGTGCCAGCAGCGCGGAAAACAGGGAAGAGACCCAGTACTTC. Translated, it gives CASSAENREETQYF.

The chain recombines TRBV11-2 with TRBJ2-5, with D possibly matching TRBD1 (6 bases). Trimming took off 5 bases at V and 3 bases at J, with 13 bases between the two ends. The germline gives CDR1 SGHAT, CDR2 FQNNGV. CDR3 length equals 14 residues. The chain's CDR3 is CASSPRRTEETQYF. Here the CDR3 DNA reads TGTGCCAGCAGCCCCCGCAGGACAGAAGAGACCCAGTACTTC.

This clonotype was found many times. The V gene is TRBV10-3, the J gene TRBJ1-2; 7 bases match TRBD1. Trimming removed 10 bases from V and 8 bases from J; junction bases left unmatched: 13. The germline gives CDR1 ENHRY, CDR2 SYGVKD. This CDR3 region has 13 residues. In DNA form, the CDR3 reads TGTGCCACTCACAGGGGTGCAGGGTCCGGCTACACCTTC. Translating it yields CATHRGAGSGYTF.

The table lists this clonotype with a few counts. The rearrangement uses TRBV4-3 and TRBJ1-5, with 9 bases lining up with TRBD1. The CDR3 has 16 residues. Germline trimming cut 0 bases from V and 5 bases from J; bases unmatched to any gene: 5. CDR1 is LGHNA and CDR2 is YSLEER in the germline V gene. The CDR3 is CASSQDVRTGDQPQHF. The CDR3 DNA reads TGCGCCAGCAGCCAAGATGTCAGGACAGGGGATCAGCCCCAGCATTTT.

The chain carries TRBV19 and TRBJ1-1, with D tentatively TRBD1 (5 bases). This CDR3 is built from 14 residues. The germline V gene has CDR1 LNHDA and CDR2 SQIVND (reference sequence). V dropped 4 bases and J dropped 0 bases, with 9 bases sitting between them. Here the CDR3 reads CASSTTVMNTEAFF. DNA for the CDR3: TGTGCCAGTAGTACGACAGTTATGAACACTGAAGCTTTCTTT. The variable domain in full, with the rest retrieved from reference TRBV19 and TRBJ1-1, is DGGITQSPKYLFRKEGQNVTLSCEQNLNHDAMYWYRQDPGQGLRLIYYSQIVNDFQKGDIAEGYSVSREKKESFPLTVTSAQKNPTAFYLCASSTTVMNTEAFFGQGTRLTVV.

This clonotype came up a few times. V is TRBV5-1 and J is TRBJ2-3; 7 bases line up with TRBD2. Germline V lookup: CDR1 SGHRS, CDR2 YFSETQ. The length of the CDR3 is 17 residues. The J segment lost 5 bases and the V segment lost 0 bases, leaving 12 bases of the junction unmatched. This chain's CDR3 is CASSLERGGIGRDTQYF. The CDR3, as DNA: TGCGCCAGCAGCTTGGAAAGGGGAGGGATCGGAAGAGATACGCAGTATTTT.

CDR3 nucleotide sequence: TGCAGTGCTAGCCTCCCCACTAGCGGGGGGTTTGAAGAGCAGTTCTTC. This translates into CSASLPTSGGFEEQFF. This sequence joins TRBV20-1 and TRBJ2-1; 12 bases match TRBD2. The trim removed 3 bases at V and 10 bases at J, leaving 13 bases unmatched. CDR1 and CDR2 (germline): DFQATT, SNEGSKA (reference sequence). This CDR3 region has 16 residues.

This chain links TRBV18 with TRBJ2-7; possible D gene TRBD2, 6 bases. Trimming took off 2 bases at V and 7 bases at J, with 21 bases between the two ends. This CDR3 has 16 amino acids. From germline, CDR1 is KGHSH and CDR2 LQKENI. DNA of the CDR3: TGTGCCAGCTCACCAACCCCCAGCTCCTCGGGGGATGAGCAGTACTTC. Its protein product is CASSPTPSSSGDEQYF.

This clonotype was counted ten times or more. The rearrangement joins TRBV5-1 to TRBJ2-7; D might be TRBD1 or TRBD2, each matching 5 bases. CDR1 and CDR2 (germline): SGHRS, YFSETQ. There are 18 residues in the CDR3. Between the trimmed V and J ends, which lost 4 bases and 1 base, there was a span of 24 bases. The CDR3 loop is CASSPSTDYRSGSYEQYV. DNA for the CDR3: TGCGCCAGCAGCCCATCGACAGACTATAGGAGCGGATCCTACGAGCAGTACGTC.

This clonotype was observed a few times. This chain connects TRBV20-1 to TRBJ2-1; D may match TRBD1 or TRBD2 (6 bases each). V lost 1 base to trimming and J lost 4 bases, with 17 bases between them. CDR1 is DFQATT, CDR2 SNEGSKA, per germline (reference sequence). The CDR3 contains 16 residues. The CDR3 bases are TGCAGTGCTAGAGTCAATCTAGGGGGGATATACAATGAGCAGTTCTTC. It codes for CSARVNLGGIYNEQFF.

The chain is built from TRBV4-1 and TRBJ2-2, with 16 nucleotides matching TRBD2. Germline V gene data show CDR1 as MGHRA and CDR2 as YSYEKL. There are 18 residues in the CDR3. Trimming removed 4 bases from V and 4 bases from J; junction bases left unmatched: 6. CDR3 protein: CASSRGTSGGAGTGELFF. Here the CDR3 DNA reads TGCGCCAGCAGCCGGGGGACTAGCGGGGGGGCCGGCACCGGGGAGCTGTTTTTT.

This clonotype was detected only a few times. The chain links TRBV6-5 to TRBJ2-3, with D perhaps assigned TRBD1 or TRBD2 (7 bases each). This CDR3 comprises 15 residues. V lost 6 bases and J 4 bases, leaving 17 bases between the germline ends. In germline, CDR1 is MNHEY, CDR2 SVGAGI. CDR3 loop: CASSPRGGPADTQYF. Here the CDR3 DNA reads TGTGCCAGCAGCCCCAGGGGGGGGCCGGCAGATACGCAGTATTTT.

This clonotype showed up just a few times. The chain couples TRBV7-8 to TRBJ2-7; D possibly corresponds to TRBD2 (6 bases). Germline lookup yields CDR1 SGHVS and CDR2 FQNEAQ. Deletions cut 5 bases from V and 0 bases from J, with 20 bases between. This CDR3 has 17 amino acids. CDR3 in amino acids: CASSLGVRGTSSYEQYV. CDR3 DNA sequence: TGTGCCAGCAGCCTAGGGGTTCGGGGGACGTCCTCCTACGAGCAGTACGTC.

This clonotype has just a few counts. V is TRBV24-1 and J is TRBJ1-2; 7 bases line up with TRBD1. With V trimmed by 10 bases and J by 8 bases, 12 bases remained unmatched. This CDR3 contains 13 residues. CDR1 and CDR2 (germline): KGHDR, SFDVKD. Here the CDR3 reads CATSHRGAKGYTF. The CDR3 nucleotides read TGTGCCACGTCTCACAGGGGAGCGAAAGGCTACACCTTC.

This clonotype was detected only a few times. J is TRBJ1-4 and V is TRBV15, with unresolved D. With 1 base removed from V and 7 bases from J, the gap between germline ends came to 13 bases. The germline V gene has CDR1 LNHNV and CDR2 YYDKDF (reference sequence). This CDR3 is 15 amino acids long. The CDR3 DNA sequence: TGTGCCACCAGCAGAGTATTTGGGAGTAGTGAAAAACTGTTTTTT. Protein product: CATSRVFGSSEKLFF. Full variable domain (remainder filled in from reference TRBV15 and TRBJ1-4): DAMVIQNPRYQVTQFGKPVTLSCSQTLNHNVMYWYQQKSSQAPKLLFHYYDKDFNNEADTPDNFQSRRPNTSFCFLDIRSPGLGDTAMYLCATSRVFGSSEKLFFGSGTQLSVL.